This T cell receptor beta chain derives from a study of cytomegalovirus exposure and HLA in healthy donors. Broader study findings: Earlier analysis looked at TCR beta V segments, and most were productive about 87% or about 30% of the time. A later analysis, which compared TCR beta chains of equal frequency, found the HLA-associated ones more clonally expanded.

Concerning this clone: Its target is unknown.

PCR was performed using 60 Vbeta and 13 Jbeta primers. TCRdb's copy holds only in-frame clones and misses some; the assay was immunoSEQ multiplex PCR. The data hold more than 110,000 clones, with about three quarters observed a single time. V shed 4 bases and J shed 0 bases, with 6 bases lying between them. Germline CDR1 is GTSNPN and CDR2 is SVGIG (reference sequence). The CDR3 sequence is 13 residues long. The rearrangement links TRBV30 to TRBJ1-4, with D tentatively TRBD1 (5 bases). Sequencing was carried out using PBMCs. This sequence originates from a human donor in good health. The CDR3 DNA reads as TGTGCCTGGACAGGGACAACTAATGAAAAACTGTTTTTT. As protein: CAWTGTTNEKLFF.